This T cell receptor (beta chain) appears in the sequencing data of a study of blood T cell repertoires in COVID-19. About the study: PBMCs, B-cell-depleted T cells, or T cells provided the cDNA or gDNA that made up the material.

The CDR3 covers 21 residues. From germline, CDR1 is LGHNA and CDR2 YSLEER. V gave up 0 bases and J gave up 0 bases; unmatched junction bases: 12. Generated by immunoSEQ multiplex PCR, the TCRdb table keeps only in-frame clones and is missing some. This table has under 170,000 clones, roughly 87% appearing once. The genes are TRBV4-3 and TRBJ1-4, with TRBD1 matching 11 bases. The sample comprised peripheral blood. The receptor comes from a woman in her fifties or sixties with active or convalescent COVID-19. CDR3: CASSQDLRRTGGAATNEKLFF. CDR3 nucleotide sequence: TGCGCCAGCAGCCAAGATCTGAGGAGGACAGGGGGCGCCGCAACTAATGAAAAACTGTTTTTT.